The 6 T cell receptor beta chains reported below all come from one sample, sequenced in a study of cytomegalovirus exposure and HLA in healthy donors. With 60 Vbeta and 13 Jbeta primers, the PCR was carried out. Sequencing used immunoSEQ multiplex PCR; TCRdb keeps in-frame clones, though not all of them. The sample has over 100,000 clones, roughly 88% seen once; the top ten hold 2.5% to 3.5%. The sample taken for sequencing was PBMCs. The receptors come from a woman in her late teens or twenties in good health and CMV-seropositive.

J is TRBJ1-3 and V is TRBV6-1; 8 positions agree with TRBD1. The CDR3 runs to 17 residues. The J segment lost 3 bases and the V segment lost 1 base, leaving 8 bases of the junction unmatched. Per the germline V gene, CDR1 is MNHNS and CDR2 is SASEGT. Here the CDR3 DNA reads TGTGCCAGCAGTGAAGAGGCGGCCAGGGGGCTTGGAAACACCATATATTTT. It translates to CASSEEAARGLGNTIYF.

This clone was seen only a few times. The chain couples TRBV7-3 to TRBJ2-2; tentative D call: TRBD1 (5 bases). Trimming took off 1 base at V and 6 bases at J, with 6 bases between the two ends. This CDR3 has 13 amino acids. CDR1 is SGHTA, CDR2 FQGTGA, per germline. CDR3: CASSLRGPGELFF. In nucleotides, the CDR3 is TGTGCCAGCAGCTTAAGGGGCCCCGGGGAGCTGTTTTTT.

The chain couples TRBV7-3 to TRBJ2-7; 7 positions match TRBD2. The CDR3 length is 15 residues. The J segment lost 1 base and the V segment lost 5 bases, leaving 8 bases of the junction unmatched. The germline CDR1 and CDR2 sequences are SGHTA and FQGTGA. In DNA, the CDR3 is TGTGCCAGCAGCCCCGGGGGGTCTGGTTCCTACGAGCAGTACTTC. It is translated as CASSPGGSGSYEQYF.

This clone was seen a single time. The V call is TRBV11-2, the J call TRBJ1-1; TRBD1 agrees at 8 bases. The CDR3 sequence is 14 residues long. V was pared by 4 bases and J by 1 base, with 2 bases of the junction left unmatched. Germline assignment: CDR1 SGHAT and CDR2 FQNNGV. CDR3 residues: CASSWTGSNTEAFF. The CDR3 nucleotides are TGTGCCAGCAGCTGGACAGGGTCGAACACTGAAGCTTTCTTT.

This clone occurred once. V and J are TRBV7-8 and TRBJ1-5; 10 bases line up with TRBD1. This CDR3 region has 17 residues. The V gene's germline CDR1 is SGHVS and CDR2 FQNEAQ. V shed 1 base, J shed 2 bases, and the junction held 5 bases outside the gene matches. This CDR3 reads CASSLEGQGFGNQPQHF. In DNA, the CDR3 is TGTGCCAGCAGCTTAGAGGGACAGGGGTTTGGCAATCAGCCCCAGCATTTT.

The rearrangement links TRBV19 to TRBJ1-6; the match to TRBD1 covers 8 bases. J gave up 5 bases and V 8 bases, and 5 bases lay outside the gene matches. The CDR3 extends over 14 amino acids. CDR1 is LNHDA and CDR2 is SQIVND in the germline V gene (reference sequence). CDR3 DNA: TGTGCCAGTGGACAGACAGGGGATAATTCACCCCTCCACTTT. Its translation: CASGQTGDNSPLHF.